This T cell receptor (beta chain) was recovered during a study of human T cells and chemical hapten exposure. Study-level points and caveats: Alopecia was present in the donors, so their immune response may differ from healthy people's. Among expanded TCRs, significantly more large CDR3 similarity clusters formed than among controls.

Time point indicated: patch test 1, 2 weeks after DPC sensitization. The treatment is: therapeutic diphenylcyclopropenone sensitization with weekly scalp DPC. Alopecia patients deemed DPC-suitable, aged 18 to 70, excluding pregnancy. Unique molecular identifiers were linked by the library to individual cDNA molecules. Via MiXCR, TCRdb re-called the RACE reads, giving one row per CDR3 protein. Here the sample spans fewer than 500,000 distinct CDR3 sequences, approximately 5% being singletons. CDR3 length: 16 amino acids. Germline V gives CDR1 LGHDT, CDR2 YNNKEL (reference sequence). V shed 4 bases and J shed 5 bases, with 21 bases lying between them. To note about this clonotype: Antigen unknown.

The J gene is TRBJ2-7, the V gene TRBV3-1; D tentatively fits TRBD1 or TRBD2 (6 bases each). The sample in question was whole blood, obtained in connection with sensitization to the hapten diphenylcyclopropenone (DPC). This TCR came from a woman between 50 and 59 years old with alopecia areata. Some clones in this sample may be carry-over from other donors' samples. In DNA form, the CDR3 reads TGTGCCAGCAGCCCTTCCCGGGGGCTAGGCGACCACGAGCAGTACTTC. Amino acid sequence: CASSPSRGLGDHEQYF.